The sequence of this T cell receptor beta chain was determined in a study of PD-1 blockade in classical Hodgkin lymphoma. Study findings and constraints: The authors excluded patients who started nivolumab under 1 year after ASCT. As was reported, newly diagnosed patients showed lower baseline TCR diversity than healthy donors did.

Concerning this clone: Antigen unknown.

TCRdb's table, derived via immunoSEQ multiplex PCR, lists solely in-frame clones and lacks some. This sample carries about 24,000 clones, around 84% of them seen once, and the ten largest clones take more than 5%. Stated time point: cycle 4 day 1 (C4D1), after five to seven weeks of nivolumab. No patient escaped relapse after autologous stem cell transplantation, and brentuximab vedotin exposure varied. Here the sequenced sample was peripheral blood mononuclear cells (PBMCs), taken before the fourth cycle of nivolumab. The clonotype was recovered from a human donor with classical Hodgkin lymphoma.

The CDR3, as DNA: TGTGCCAGCAGTCCTCCCGGGGCCGTGGAGGGCTACACCTTC. Its translation is CASSPPGAVEGYTF. The chain employs TRBV2 and TRBJ1-2; a weak D match, TRBD1 (5 bases). The V and J ends lost 5 bases and 8 bases respectively, with 18 bases between them. The CDR3 is made up of 14 amino acids. Germline-derived CDR1 and CDR2 are SNHLY and FYNNEI.